This TCR beta chain is drawn from a study of cytomegalovirus exposure and HLA in healthy donors. Study conclusions and caveats: Many donors shared some public TCRs, even though most TCR sequences were rare.

Vbeta (60) and Jbeta (13) primers were used in the PCR. The protocol was immunoSEQ multiplex PCR, while the TCRdb copy is restricted to in-frame clones and leaves out a portion. This sample's table has roughly 42,000 clones. As regards this clone: Its cognate antigen is unknown.

This CDR3 has 14 amino acids. Trimming cost V 0 bases and J 1 base, with 7 bases left between them. The V gene's germline CDR1 is SGHRS and CDR2 YFSETQ. This receptor was taken from a man younger than 40 in good health and CMV-seronegative. The material sequenced was PBMCs. This rearrangement joins TRBV5-1 to TRBJ1-1, with D uncertain. The CDR3 loop reads CASSLEHPNTEAFF. Written as DNA, the CDR3 is TGCGCCAGCAGCTTGGAACATCCGAACACTGAAGCTTTCTTT.